The clone carrying this TCR beta chain was seen repeatedly, ten times or more. TCRdb reprocessed the RACE reads via MiXCR and lists one record per CDR3 protein. This table has under 200,000 distinct CDR3 sequences, roughly 15% appearing once. As to time point: patch test 1, 2 weeks after DPC sensitization. Sample treatment: therapeutic diphenylcyclopropenone sensitization with weekly scalp DPC. The V gene end was trimmed by 4 bases and the J gene end by 2 bases; junction bases not matched to a gene: 4. The CDR3 covers 15 residues. Germline V gives CDR1 SGHVS, CDR2 FQNEAQ. The sample is drawn from a study of human T cells and chemical hapten exposure.

The TCR was taken from a woman aged 25 to 39 with alopecia areata. Some clones in this sample may be carry-over from other donors' samples. Sequenced material: whole blood, taken in connection with sensitization to the hapten diphenylcyclopropenone (DPC). J is TRBJ2-5 and V is TRBV7-8; 10 nucleotides agree with TRBD1. CDR3 nucleotide sequence: TGTGCCAGCAGCTCACCGGGACAGGGGCAAGAGACCCAGTACTTC. Protein: CASSSPGQGQETQYF.